This is a list of T cell receptor beta chains from one sample in a study of beta chain features in type 1 diabetes. Clones were read by immunoSEQ multiplex PCR, and TCRdb kept only the in-frame ones, dropping some. The sample holds under 900,000 clones, under 20% seen once. Sequencing input: naive CD4+ T cells from blood. Receptor source: a woman aged 18-29 years in good health. Both conserved end residues are part of each CDR3. The D gene is left open where the match is weak. Size is stated for part of the rows, as once, few or many counts, or as a class when the clone is expanded.

abundance: NA; d_gene: NA; v_gene: TRBV2; j_gene: TRBJ2-5; CDR3nt: TGTGCCAGCAGAACCTCCGGATGGGGGCAAGAGACCCAGTACTTC; CDR3aa: CASRTSGWGQETQYF
abundance: NA; d_gene: NA; v_gene: TRBV25-1; j_gene: TRBJ2-2; CDR3nt: TGTGCCAGCACGAAGAGCTTTGGCGCCGGGGAGCTGTTTTTT; CDR3aa: CASTKSFGAGELFF
abundance: NA; d_gene: TRBD1; v_gene: TRBV5-1; j_gene: TRBJ1-5; CDR3nt: TGCGCCAGCAGCCCGGGACAGGGGAATCAGCCCCAGCATTTT; CDR3aa: CASSPGQGNQPQHF
abundance: NA; d_gene: TRBD1; v_gene: TRBV18; j_gene: TRBJ1-2; CDR3nt: TGTGCCAGCTCATCGGGACAGGGGTTAGGCGGCTACACCTTC; CDR3aa: CASSSGQGLGGYTF
abundance: few; d_gene: TRBD2; v_gene: TRBV19; j_gene: TRBJ2-1; CDR3nt: TGTGCCAGTAGTACGACTAGCGGGAGGTTCAATGAGCAGTTCTTC; CDR3aa: CASSTTSGRFNEQFF
abundance: NA; d_gene: TRBD1; v_gene: TRBV19; j_gene: TRBJ1-5; CDR3nt: TGTGCCAGTAGTATTGCCGGACAGGGAGACCCTTATCAGCCCCAGCATTTT; CDR3aa: CASSIAGQGDPYQPQHF
abundance: NA; d_gene: NA; v_gene: TRBV6-5; j_gene: TRBJ1-5; CDR3nt: TGTGCCAGCAGCCCTCCCGGGGTTCAGCCCCAGCATTTT; CDR3aa: CASSPPGVQPQHF
abundance: few; d_gene: TRBD2; v_gene: TRBV10-3; j_gene: TRBJ2-7; CDR3nt: TGTGCCATCAGTGAGTCGGCGAAGGGGACTAGCGGGAGTATTTACGAGCAGTACTTC; CDR3aa: CAISESAKGTSGSIYEQYF
abundance: few; d_gene: NA; v_gene: TRBV9; j_gene: TRBJ2-3; CDR3nt: TGTGCCAGCAGCGTAGGGAGGGCCAGGGCAGATACGCAGTATTTT; CDR3aa: CASSVGRARADTQYF
abundance: few; d_gene: TRBD1; v_gene: TRBV28; j_gene: TRBJ2-1; CDR3nt: TGTGCCAGCACGACAGGGAACTCCTACAATGAGCAGTTCTTC; CDR3aa: CASTTGNSYNEQFF
abundance: few; d_gene: NA; v_gene: TRBV4-3; j_gene: TRBJ2-1; CDR3nt: TGCGCCAGCAGCCGCCGAATAACCCCCCGGGAGAATGAGCAGTTCTTC; CDR3aa: CASSRRITPRENEQFF
abundance: NA; d_gene: TRBD1; v_gene: TRBV28; j_gene: TRBJ1-5; CDR3nt: TGTGCCAGCAGTATCTCGGACAGGGGGCTAGTCTATCGTCAGCCCCAGCATTTT; CDR3aa: CASSISDRGLVYRQPQHF
abundance: NA; d_gene: NA; v_gene: TRBV28; j_gene: TRBJ2-5; CDR3nt: TGTGCCAGCAGTCCCCGCGGGACAGTCCAAGAGACCCAGTACTTC; CDR3aa: CASSPRGTVQETQYF
abundance: NA; d_gene: NA; v_gene: TRBV7-2; j_gene: TRBJ2-5; CDR3nt: TGTGCCAGCAACCAAAGGACAGTTGAAGAGACCCAGTACTTC; CDR3aa: CASNQRTVEETQYF
abundance: few; d_gene: TRBD2; v_gene: TRBV15; j_gene: TRBJ2-7; CDR3nt: TGTGCCACCAGCAGAGTCTCGGGGACTATGTCCTACGAGCAGTACTTC; CDR3aa: CATSRVSGTMSYEQYF
abundance: NA; d_gene: NA; v_gene: TRBV19; j_gene: TRBJ2-5; CDR3nt: TGTGCCAGTAGTACTAGCGACCAAGAGACCCAGTACTTC; CDR3aa: CASSTSDQETQYF
abundance: few; d_gene: NA; v_gene: TRBV4-2; j_gene: TRBJ1-4; CDR3nt: TGTGCCAGCAGCCAAGAGTTTTGGACAATAGGTGAAAAACTGTTTTTT; CDR3aa: CASSQEFWTIGEKLFF
abundance: NA; d_gene: TRBD2; v_gene: TRBV7-3; j_gene: TRBJ2-1; CDR3nt: TGTGCCAGCAGGCCCGGGACTAGCGGGTCTGAGCAGTTCTTC; CDR3aa: CASRPGTSGSEQFF
abundance: few; d_gene: TRBD2; v_gene: TRBV9; j_gene: TRBJ2-1; CDR3nt: TGTGCCAGCCGAGCGGGAGGAGGGGAGCAGTTCTTC; CDR3aa: CASRAGGGEQFF
abundance: NA; d_gene: NA; v_gene: TRBV5-4; j_gene: TRBJ2-1; CDR3nt: TGTGCCAGCAGCTTTGGGCGGGAACCCTACAATGAGCAGTTCTTC; CDR3aa: CASSFGREPYNEQFF
abundance: NA; d_gene: NA; v_gene: TRBV28; j_gene: TRBJ2-3; CDR3nt: TGTGCCAGCAGTGGGCGGGACAAAAGCACAGATACGCAGTATTTT; CDR3aa: CASSGRDKSTDTQYF
abundance: NA; d_gene: NA; v_gene: TRBV28; j_gene: TRBJ2-1; CDR3nt: TGTGCCAGCGGGTTGAATGAGCAGTTCTTC; CDR3aa: CASGLNEQFF
abundance: few; d_gene: TRBD2; v_gene: TRBV19; j_gene: TRBJ2-2; CDR3nt: TGTGCCAGTAGACTAGCGGGAGACCCCGGGGAGCTGTTTTTT; CDR3aa: CASRLAGDPGELFF
abundance: few; d_gene: TRBD2; v_gene: TRBV15; j_gene: TRBJ2-7; CDR3nt: TGTGCCACCAAAGAAGCGGGAACAGCATACGAGCAGTACTTC; CDR3aa: CATKEAGTAYEQYF
abundance: few; d_gene: TRBD2; v_gene: TRBV19; j_gene: TRBJ2-2; CDR3nt: TGTGCCAGTAGTATAGGCCCCGGGACTAGCGTACGGGAGCTGTTTTTT; CDR3aa: CASSIGPGTSVRELFF
abundance: few; d_gene: NA; v_gene: TRBV7-9; j_gene: TRBJ2-6; CDR3nt: TGTGCCAGCAGCTTTCCAGACTCTGGGGCCGACGTCCTGACTTTC; CDR3aa: CASSFPDSGADVLTF
abundance: NA; d_gene: TRBD1; v_gene: TRBV5-6; j_gene: TRBJ1-5; CDR3nt: TGTGCCAGCAGCTCTACAGGGGGAGATCAGCCCCAGCATTTT; CDR3aa: CASSSTGGDQPQHF
abundance: NA; d_gene: NA; v_gene: TRBV7-9; j_gene: TRBJ1-1; CDR3nt: TGTGCCAGCAGCACCCGCGCCGGTAGGAACACTGAAGCTTTCTTT; CDR3aa: CASSTRAGRNTEAFF
abundance: NA; d_gene: NA; v_gene: TRBV6-5; j_gene: TRBJ2-1; CDR3nt: TGTGCCAGCAGTCCGGGATTTGGCGGTGAGCAGTTCTTC; CDR3aa: CASSPGFGGEQFF
abundance: few; d_gene: NA; v_gene: TRBV7-2; j_gene: TRBJ2-3; CDR3nt: TGTGCCAGCAGCTTAGGGCGTGATACGCAGTATTTT; CDR3aa: CASSLGRDTQYF
abundance: NA; d_gene: TRBD2; v_gene: TRBV5-4; j_gene: TRBJ2-1; CDR3nt: TGTGCCAGCAGTCACGGACTAGCGGGAGGGAAGTCCTACAATGAGCAGTTCTTC; CDR3aa: CASSHGLAGGKSYNEQFF
abundance: few; d_gene: NA; v_gene: TRBV5-4; j_gene: TRBJ2-7; CDR3nt: TGTGCCAGCAGCTTGGGGGCAAATCCCTACGAGCAGTACTTC; CDR3aa: CASSLGANPYEQYF
abundance: NA; d_gene: NA; v_gene: TRBV15; j_gene: TRBJ2-2; CDR3nt: TGTGCCACCGGCAGGGGAAACACCGGGGAGCTGTTTTTT; CDR3aa: CATGRGNTGELFF
abundance: NA; d_gene: NA; v_gene: TRBV27; j_gene: TRBJ2-3; CDR3nt: TGTGCCAGCAATCCTGGTTGGTATGGCAACAAAGATACGCAGTATTTT; CDR3aa: CASNPGWYGNKDTQYF
abundance: NA; d_gene: NA; v_gene: TRBV5-1; j_gene: TRBJ1-4; CDR3nt: TGCGCCAGCAGCCCCGCGATGAGGGCTGAAAAACTGTTTTTT; CDR3aa: CASSPAMRAEKLFF
abundance: few; d_gene: NA; v_gene: TRBV28; j_gene: TRBJ1-2; CDR3nt: TGTGCCAGCAGCGCCCGCGGGGAGGGGCTAGACTATGGCTACACCTTC; CDR3aa: CASSARGEGLDYGYTF
abundance: NA; d_gene: NA; v_gene: TRBV20-1; j_gene: TRBJ2-7; CDR3nt: TGCAGTGCCGACGTTTCCTACGAGCAGTACTTC; CDR3aa: CSADVSYEQYF
abundance: NA; d_gene: TRBD1; v_gene: TRBV2; j_gene: TRBJ2-5; CDR3nt: TGTGCCAGCAGGGGTGGGACAGCGCAAGAGACCCAGTACTTC; CDR3aa: CASRGGTAQETQYF
abundance: few; d_gene: TRBD1; v_gene: TRBV14; j_gene: TRBJ2-3; CDR3nt: TGTGCCAGCAGCGAATACAGGGGGCGCGCGGCAGATACGCAGTATTTT; CDR3aa: CASSEYRGRAADTQYF
abundance: few; d_gene: TRBD2; v_gene: TRBV28; j_gene: TRBJ2-3; CDR3nt: TGTGCCAGCAGCGGGTCGAGACTAGCGGGAGGGCCGCCCACAGATACGCAGTATTTT; CDR3aa: CASSGSRLAGGPPTDTQYF
abundance: NA; d_gene: NA; v_gene: TRBV4-2; j_gene: TRBJ2-7; CDR3nt: TGTGCCAGCAGCCAAGAGGCGACAGGCGAAAAACGATACTTC; CDR3aa: CASSQEATGEKRYF
abundance: once; d_gene: NA; v_gene: TRBV5-1; j_gene: TRBJ1-1; CDR3nt: TGCGCCAGCAGCTCAGCTTACCAGGGTGTCGACACTGAAGCTTTCTTT; CDR3aa: CASSSAYQGVDTEAFF
abundance: few; d_gene: NA; v_gene: TRBV9; j_gene: TRBJ2-1; CDR3nt: TGTGCCAGCAAACGGGACTCCAGCTCCTACAATGAGCAGTTCTTC; CDR3aa: CASKRDSSSYNEQFF
abundance: NA; d_gene: TRBD1; v_gene: TRBV5-1; j_gene: TRBJ2-1; CDR3nt: TGCGCCAGCAGCTCGGGACAGGGGATCCTCGGGAATGAGCAGTTCTTC; CDR3aa: CASSSGQGILGNEQFF
abundance: NA; d_gene: NA; v_gene: TRBV5-5; j_gene: TRBJ2-1; CDR3nt: TGTGCCAGCAGCTTTTTAGCGGATTCCTACAATGAGCAGTTCTTC; CDR3aa: CASSFLADSYNEQFF
abundance: few; d_gene: NA; v_gene: TRBV28; j_gene: TRBJ1-2; CDR3nt: TGTGCCAGCAGTTTACAGGGAATCCGGGCTGGCTACACCTTC; CDR3aa: CASSLQGIRAGYTF
abundance: NA; d_gene: TRBD2; v_gene: TRBV2; j_gene: TRBJ2-1; CDR3nt: TGTGCCAGCAGGCCTACTAGCGGGAGTTTGAATGAGCAGTTCTTC; CDR3aa: CASRPTSGSLNEQFF